Described below is a single T cell receptor beta chain sequence and its context. The antigen this receptor binds is unknown. Base qualities were left out, and no much larger clone turns up one base away. The cohort consisted of 600 to 750 healthy bone marrow donors. Cohort members were all nominally healthy when sampled, although unrecorded immune exposures were likely present. The donor was CMV seronegative and belonged to the group of 350 to 400 seronegative cohort members. Every donor gave a peripheral blood sample, and the peripheral blood mononuclear cells from that sample were used for TCR beta sequencing. Genomic DNA extraction from the blood cell samples was performed with the Qiagen DNeasy Blood Extraction Kit. The germline V gene specifies SGHVS as CDR1 and FNYEAQ as CDR2. From V the trimming removes 5 bases and from J it removes 0 bases, while the gene matches leave 6 bases of the junction unaccounted for. The CDR3 runs 15 amino acids, cysteine and phenylalanine included. Only the CDR3 part of the read is kept: 45 bases, read in frame from the first base.

Preparation of the library involved the immunoSEQ multiplex PCR assay. A mixture of 60 forward primers for TCR Vbeta segments and 13 reverse primers for TCR Jbeta segments was used in the multiplex PCR. Amplification of the CDR3 region of rearranged TCR beta genes was performed with a multiplex PCR assay on genomic DNA. The Illumina HiSeq System was used to sequence the amplified TCR beta libraries as 87-base-pair reads. The authors processed their data as follows. Across the roughly 670 repertoires, a later analysis counted roughly 77 million unique TCR beta chains, some 11 million of which were shared by at least two donors. Raw reads were error-corrected and collapsed into unique sequences by a nearest-neighbor algorithm in which closely related sequences were merged to remove PCR and sequencing errors. Alignment of CDR3 sequences to IMGT reference sequences was used to assign V, D and J gene segments. For a sequence to be retained, a match of at least six nucleotides was required to both a V gene segment and a J gene segment. A rearrangement counted as productive if the CDR3 had no stop codons and remained in frame with V and J, and every other rearrangement counted as non-productive. Following IMGT convention, CDR3 was defined as the stretch from the second conserved V-encoded cysteine to the conserved J-encoded phenylalanine. The earlier analysis of some 540 of the donors excluded any sequence lacking an unambiguous match to a single V gene segment. In an earlier analysis of roughly 600 of the donors, a V segment was called functional when productive rearrangements were above 56.7%, and segregating when the standard deviation between donors exceeded 5%. A statistical classification framework was built to diagnose cytomegalovirus status from the catalog of TCR beta chain sequences. In a later analysis, V and J genes were assigned by comparing TCR nucleotide sequences against IMGT/GENE-DB human TR gene sequences. The TCRdist pipeline was used in a later analysis to assign CDR3 sequences and most-parsimonious VDJ recombination scenarios. A later analysis defined each TCR beta chain by its CDR3 amino acid sequence plus V-gene family, and excluded reads lacking a unique V-gene family. In a later analysis, 450 to 600 highly shared, low-generation-probability nucleotide sequences were removed to address suspected cross-contamination and a sequencing artifact. For each public chain, a later analysis derived a clonal expansion index from normalized ranks of inferred template counts within each repertoire. A later analysis computed generation probabilities with a VDJ recombination model fitted to out-of-frame rearrangements, and checked the results against IGoR. In a later analysis, TCR-TCR, TCR-HLA and TCR-CMV co-occurrence was scored with hypergeometric tests, and a repertoire-size bias correction was applied to TCR pairs. False discovery rates were estimated in a later analysis by permuting HLA or CMV assignments 20 times. In a later analysis, co-occurring TCRs were grouped with DBSCAN, and TCRdist sequence similarity was added when clustering was performed within HLA-allele-positive subsets. Repertoires with fewer than 30,000 or more than 120,000 public chains, plus five repertoires with anomalous nucleotide sharing, were excluded from co-occurrence clustering. TCRdb obtained this table from immuneACCESS and retained in-frame rearrangements with V and J assigned. These tables miss some clones; where compared with another copy, unresolved V genes account for less than half of the shortfall, and the remainder is unexplained. The V and J calls and clone size were taken over from that table, and D and trimming were inferred from the DNA. Recorded for this sample are under 140,000 clones; over 60% of them occurred a single time. The leading ten clones occupy roughly 1.2% of the sample.

The record originates from a study of cytomegalovirus exposure and HLA in healthy donors listed by TCRdb under 2017. About the investigation overall: According to an earlier analysis of around 600 of the donors, about 190 million T cells yielded roughly 110 million unique TCR beta sequences and approximately 300 Gb of sequence data. Typing coverage varied by locus: about 620-630 donors for A, B, C, DRB1 and DQB1; under 550 for DQA1; more than 600 for DPA1; approximately 470 for DPB1. A later genetic analysis used genome-wide SNP genotypes for about three fifths of the 666 donors, treating that subset as a discovery cohort. Donor age, sex, ethnicity and CMV serostatus were compiled together with the repertoire data. A later analysis re-examined previously published TCR beta repertoires from 600 to 700 donors and added high-resolution HLA genotyping to investigate patterns of TCR occurrence. Roughly 5 DR-DQ haplotypes were handled as single units for association and clustering, since linkage in the cohort was strong. On average, around 240,000 unique TCR beta nucleotide sequences were sequenced per donor among about 400 genotyped donors of the cohort, with around 19% of those sequences being non-productive. The study was designed to test whether signatures of past pathogen exposure could be identified by cataloging public T cell receptors. Among the roughly 400 genotyped donors, roughly 80% belonged to the genetic ancestry cluster associated with self-reported Caucasian donors. An earlier analysis of approximately 630 of the donors applied high-throughput TCR beta sequencing to assess whether each TCR beta V gene segment acted as functional or pseudogenic. Roughly 300 gigabases of sequencing data and tens of millions of unique TCR sequences were included in an early release covering 550 to 800 HLA-typed donors. All discovery cohort repertoires had been generated on a single sequencing platform. Rather than using new phenotypic data, the later analysis identified candidate immune exposures from TCR beta sequences and from how often those sequences occurred across donors. HLA typing covered class I and class II loci at four-digit resolution. A separate validation cohort of 100 to 150 different subjects was used in addition to the roughly 620-subject first cohort. Using immunosequencing, the study profiled T cell repertoires from 500 to 800 subjects and related those repertoires to cytomegalovirus serostatus. High-throughput TCR immunosequencing, statistical association of individual TCRs with disease status, and machine learning were combined to predict cytomegalovirus infection status. Paper-wide results and their limitations: The sequencing pipeline was judged likely to have produced a cluster of highly shared sequence variants as a technical artifact. Some IMGT-functional V segments, including TRBV6-2 and TRBV6-3, could not be told apart with the 87-base-pair reads, so those segments were excluded. Because counts were too low, fewer than 20 rarely observed V segments, including chromosome 9 orphons, were excluded from the earlier analysis of a few hundred of the donors. When HLA alleles, especially DR and DQ, strongly co-occurred, attributing TCR associations to individual alleles was difficult. The study gave a list of some 150 TCR beta chains associated with cytomegalovirus. HLA typing was unavailable for some donors at each locus, so association tests used only the typed subset. In this cohort, only TCR beta chains were sequenced, and detectable features were limited by the absence of alpha or paired-chain data. According to the authors, the approach could potentially be generalized to other disease states and immunological phenotypes. The only immune exposure information available for the cohort was CMV serostatus. Compared with the 666-donor mean, donors in an Asian-associated ancestry cluster had fewer N-insertions in productive TCRs, according to a later genetic analysis. Presence/absence analyses assumed roughly uniform sequencing depth across donors, an assumption that may not hold. Correlated functional status among segregating V segments might reflect linkage disequilibrium, but an unknown experimental factor could not be ruled out. While some public TCRs were present in many individuals, most TCR sequences turned up only very rarely across donors. A further reported finding was that TCR beta sequences accurately predicted the HLA-A and HLA-B alleles for most subjects in the first cohort. In both the original and validation cohorts, the classifier was reported to diagnose cytomegalovirus status with high specificity and sensitivity. A later genetic analysis associated a missense DCLRE1C variant with V-gene and J-gene trimming of TCR beta chains, and an independent cohort replicated the association. A later analysis associated about 17,000 TCR beta sequences with specific HLA alleles at a false discovery rate of 0.05. A later analysis found that most CMV-associated TCR beta chains appeared HLA-restricted, with HLA associations seemingly driven largely by CMV exposure. According to a later analysis, TCR association rates differed among HLA loci, with DRB1 alleles showing the most associated TCRs and HLA-C alleles showing the fewest. In a later analysis, HLA-associated TCR beta chains were found to be more clonally expanded and to have lower generation probabilities than equally common non-associated chains. According to a later analysis, parvovirus B19, influenza, CMV and Epstein-Barr virus appeared linked to several top co-occurrence clusters. Three of the identified cytomegalovirus-associated TCR beta chains were confirmed in vitro to be specific for cytomegalovirus antigens. An earlier analysis of roughly 570 of the donors showed that most TCR beta V segments appeared in productive rearrangements either about 90% or about 30% of the time, which broadly matched IMGT annotations.

This clonotype was obtained from a woman in her twenties or thirties in good health and CMV-seronegative. Sequences were obtained from PBMCs. The chain employs TRBV7-6 and TRBJ2-7, and 8 junction bases match TRBD1. The CDR3 has the sequence CASSPGQVLSYEQYF. The DNA sequence is TGTGCCAGCAGCCCGGGACAGGTACTCTCCTACGAGCAGTACTTC.